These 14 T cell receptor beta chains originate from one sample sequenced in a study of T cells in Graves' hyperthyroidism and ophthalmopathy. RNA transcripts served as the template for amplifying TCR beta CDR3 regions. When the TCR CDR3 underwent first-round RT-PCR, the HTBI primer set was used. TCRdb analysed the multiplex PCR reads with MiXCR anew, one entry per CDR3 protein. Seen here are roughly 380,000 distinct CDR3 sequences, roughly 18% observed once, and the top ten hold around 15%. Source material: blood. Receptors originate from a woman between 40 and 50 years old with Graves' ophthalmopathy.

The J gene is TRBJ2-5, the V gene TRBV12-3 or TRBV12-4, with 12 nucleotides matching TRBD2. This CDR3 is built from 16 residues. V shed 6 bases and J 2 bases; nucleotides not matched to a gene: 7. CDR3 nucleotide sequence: TGTGCCAGCAGCCTAGGACTAGCGGGGCCTCAAGAGACCCAGTACTTC. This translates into CASSLGLAGPQETQYF.

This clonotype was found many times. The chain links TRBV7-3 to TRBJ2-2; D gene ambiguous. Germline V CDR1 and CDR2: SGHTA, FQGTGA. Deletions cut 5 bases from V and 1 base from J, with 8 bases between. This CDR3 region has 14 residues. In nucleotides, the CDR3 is TGTGCCAGCAGCCCGGTGGGGAACACCGGGGAGCTGTTTTTT. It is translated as CASSPVGNTGELFF.

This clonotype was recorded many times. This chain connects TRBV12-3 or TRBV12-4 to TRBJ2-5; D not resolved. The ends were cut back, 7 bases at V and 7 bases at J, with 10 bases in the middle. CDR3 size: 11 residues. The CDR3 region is CASTILGTQYF. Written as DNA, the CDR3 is TGTGCCAGCACCATTCTAGGGACCCAGTACTTC.

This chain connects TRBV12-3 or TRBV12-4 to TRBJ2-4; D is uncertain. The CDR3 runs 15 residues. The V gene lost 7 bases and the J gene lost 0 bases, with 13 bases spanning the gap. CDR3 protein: CASNRQRLAKNIQYF. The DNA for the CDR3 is TGTGCCAGCAATCGCCAGCGACTAGCCAAAAACATTCAGTACTTC.

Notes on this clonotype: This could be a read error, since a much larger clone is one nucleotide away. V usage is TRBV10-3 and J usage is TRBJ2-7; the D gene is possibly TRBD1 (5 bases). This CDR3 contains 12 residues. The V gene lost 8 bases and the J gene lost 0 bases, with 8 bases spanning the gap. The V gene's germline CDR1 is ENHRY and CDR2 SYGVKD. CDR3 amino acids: CAILTVSYEQYF. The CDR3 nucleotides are TGTGCCATCTTGACAGTCTCCTACGAGCAGTACTTC.

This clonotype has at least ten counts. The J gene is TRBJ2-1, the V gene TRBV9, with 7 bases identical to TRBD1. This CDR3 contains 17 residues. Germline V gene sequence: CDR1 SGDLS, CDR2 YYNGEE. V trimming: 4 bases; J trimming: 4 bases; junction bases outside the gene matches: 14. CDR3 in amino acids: CASSPGRDRVGYNEQFF. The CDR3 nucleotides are TGTGCCAGCAGCCCCGGTCGAGACAGGGTAGGTTACAATGAGCAGTTCTTC. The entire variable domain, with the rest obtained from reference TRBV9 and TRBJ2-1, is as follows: DSGVTQTPKHLITATGQRVTLRCSPRSGDLSVYWYQQSLDQGLQFLIQYYNGEERAKGNILERFSAQQFPDLHSELNLSSLELGDSALYFCASSPGRDRVGYNEQFFGPGTRLTVL.

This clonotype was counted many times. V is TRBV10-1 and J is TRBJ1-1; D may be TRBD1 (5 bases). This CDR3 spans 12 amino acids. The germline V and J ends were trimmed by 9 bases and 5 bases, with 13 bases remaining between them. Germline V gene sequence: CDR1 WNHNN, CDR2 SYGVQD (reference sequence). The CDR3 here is CARARDGTEAFF. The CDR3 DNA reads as TGCGCCAGAGCCAGGGACGGTACTGAAGCTTTCTTT.

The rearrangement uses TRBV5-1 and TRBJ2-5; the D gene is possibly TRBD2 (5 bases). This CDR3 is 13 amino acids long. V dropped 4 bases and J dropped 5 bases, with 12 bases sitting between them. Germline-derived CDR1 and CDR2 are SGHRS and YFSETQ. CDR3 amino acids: CASSVDLVETQYF. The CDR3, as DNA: TGCGCCAGCAGCGTGGACTTGGTGGAGACCCAGTACTTC.

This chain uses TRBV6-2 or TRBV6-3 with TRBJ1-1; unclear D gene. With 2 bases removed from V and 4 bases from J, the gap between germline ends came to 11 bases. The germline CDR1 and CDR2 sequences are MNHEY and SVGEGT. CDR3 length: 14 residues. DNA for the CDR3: TGTGCCAGCAGTTACCGCAAGCTAGGCACTGAAGCTTTCTTT. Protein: CASSYRKLGTEAFF.

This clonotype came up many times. The CDR3 DNA follows: TGTGCCAGCAGTTTAATACGGGAAATCTACGAGCAGTACTTC. Its protein is CASSLIREIYEQYF. This chain links TRBV28 with TRBJ2-7; D perhaps matches TRBD2 (5 bases). Germline lookup yields CDR1 MDHEN and CDR2 SYDVKM. V lost 2 bases to trimming and J lost 3 bases, with 11 bases between them. The CDR3 spans 14 residues.

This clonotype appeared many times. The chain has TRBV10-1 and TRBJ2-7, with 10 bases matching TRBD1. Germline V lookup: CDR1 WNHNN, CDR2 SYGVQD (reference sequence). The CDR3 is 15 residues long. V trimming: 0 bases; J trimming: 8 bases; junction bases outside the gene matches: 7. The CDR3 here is CASSESKGQGSKQYF. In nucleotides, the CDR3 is TGCGCCAGCAGTGAGTCGAAGGGACAGGGGAGCAAGCAGTACTTC.

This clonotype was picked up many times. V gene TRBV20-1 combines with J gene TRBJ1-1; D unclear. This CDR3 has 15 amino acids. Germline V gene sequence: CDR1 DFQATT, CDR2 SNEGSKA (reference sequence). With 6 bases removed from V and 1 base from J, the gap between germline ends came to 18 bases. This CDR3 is CSAPKGGVGNTEAFF. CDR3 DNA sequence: TGCAGTGCACCCAAGGGAGGCGTTGGGAACACTGAAGCTTTCTTT.

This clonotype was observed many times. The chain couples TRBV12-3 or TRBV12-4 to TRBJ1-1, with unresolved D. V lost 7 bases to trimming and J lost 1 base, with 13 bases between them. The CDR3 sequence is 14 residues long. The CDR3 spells CASTSGLTNTEAFF. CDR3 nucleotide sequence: TGTGCCAGCACTTCCGGACTGACGAACACTGAAGCTTTCTTT.

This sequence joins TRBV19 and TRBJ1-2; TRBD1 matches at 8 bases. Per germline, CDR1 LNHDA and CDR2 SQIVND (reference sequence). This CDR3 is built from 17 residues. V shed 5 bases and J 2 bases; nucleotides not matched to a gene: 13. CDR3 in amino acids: CASSPTARQGRNYGYTF. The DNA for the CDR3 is TGTGCCAGTAGTCCCACCGCAAGACAGGGGCGCAACTATGGCTACACCTTC.